This T cell receptor (beta chain) was recorded in a study of human T cells and chemical hapten exposure. Whole-study context: The variation in per-sample TCR yields arose mainly from small differences in pooled library volumes.

Total RNA was isolated from unfractionated whole blood. The study's library attached unique molecular identifiers to single cDNA molecules. TCRdb re-called the 5' RACE reads through MiXCR, storing one row per CDR3 protein. The top ten clones hold about 2.1% of a sample with under 85,000 distinct CDR3 sequences, about 7.7% of them seen once. This receptor was obtained from a male donor in good health.

CDR3 in amino acids: CASSYRDNSYEQYF. The CDR3 DNA reads as TGTGCCAGCAGTTACAGGGACAACTCCTACGAGCAGTACTTC. V usage is TRBV6-2 or TRBV6-3 and J usage is TRBJ2-7, with a possible D match to TRBD1 (6 bases). Trimming took off 2 bases at V and 0 bases at J, with 8 bases between the two ends. The CDR3 runs to 14 residues. Germline-derived CDR1 and CDR2 are MNHEY and SVGEGT.